These 19 T cell receptor beta chains originate from one sample sequenced in a study of identifying expanded T cells in peripheral blood. Sequencing used immunoSEQ multiplex PCR; TCRdb keeps in-frame clones, though not all of them. The sample records tens of thousands of clones, roughly 84% being singletons. The sample was blood. These receptor sequences come from a person aged 18 to 69 in good health.

The chain employs TRBV2 and TRBJ1-2; the D gene is possibly TRBD1 (6 bases). This CDR3 region has 14 residues. Trimming took 4 bases from V and 0 from J, leaving 9 bases between them. The germline CDR1 and CDR2 sequences are SNHLY and FYNNEI. CDR3 bases: TGTGCCAGCAGTGCGCAGGGGACTAACTATGGCTACACCTTC. It is translated as CASSAQGTNYGYTF.

The V and J genes are TRBV7-2 and TRBJ2-5, with D maybe TRBD1 (6 bases). This CDR3 contains 13 residues. V was cut by 5 bases and J by 3 bases, with 10 bases left in between. Germline assignment: CDR1 SGHTA and CDR2 FQGNSA. This CDR3 reads CASSRDKKETQYF. As DNA, the CDR3 is TGTGCCAGCAGCCGGGACAAAAAAGAGACCCAGTACTTC.

The J gene is TRBJ1-1, the V gene TRBV27; no reliable D call. The ends were cut back, 1 base at V and 0 bases at J, with 9 bases in the middle. Germline V gives CDR1 MNHEY, CDR2 SMNVEV (reference sequence). The length of the CDR3 is 15 residues. CDR3 amino acids: CASSLFEGMNTEAFF. CDR3 nucleotides: TGTGCCAGCAGTTTATTCGAGGGCATGAACACTGAAGCTTTCTTT.

The chain links TRBV7-6 to TRBJ2-3; 11 bases are a match to TRBD2. J was trimmed by 8 bases and V by 4 bases; bases with no gene match: 17. CDR1 and CDR2 from the germline V gene are SGHVS and FNYEAQ. This CDR3 has 18 residues. The CDR3 region is CASSSTRVAGGPDGTQYF. The CDR3 DNA sequence: TGTGCCAGCAGCTCTACCCGGGTAGCGGGAGGGCCGGATGGTACGCAGTATTTT.

The chain links TRBV27 to TRBJ1-5, with unresolved D. The CDR3 runs 15 residues. Looked up from germline, CDR1 is MNHEY and CDR2 is SMNVEV (reference sequence). With 8 bases removed from V and 2 bases from J, the gap between germline ends came to 16 bases. Here the CDR3 reads CASQTNIGGNQPQHF. As DNA, the CDR3 is TGTGCCAGCCAAACCAATATAGGTGGCAATCAGCCCCAGCATTTT.

The CDR3 loop is CASSSQGGPLSGANVLTF. The CDR3 coding sequence is TGTGCCAGCAGCTCACAGGGAGGGCCTCTCTCTGGGGCCAACGTCCTGACTTTC. The chain carries TRBV5-4 and TRBJ2-6; weak D call: TRBD2 (7 bases). This CDR3 contains 18 residues. The V end lost 3 bases, the J end lost 0 bases, and 16 bases lay between the germline ends. The germline gives CDR1 SGHNT, CDR2 YYREEE (reference sequence).

This clone was seen only a few times. The chain recombines TRBV19 with TRBJ1-5; D might be TRBD1 (6 bases). Germline CDR1 reads LNHDA; CDR2 reads SQIVND (reference sequence). The ends were cut back, 5 bases at V and 1 base at J, with 15 bases in the middle. The CDR3 loop spans 16 amino acids. This CDR3 is CASSVTGGQSNQPQHF. CDR3 bases: TGTGCCAGTAGTGTTACCGGAGGACAGAGCAATCAGCCCCAGCATTTT.

The V and J genes are TRBV28 and TRBJ1-5; TRBD1 agrees at 7 bases. CDR3 length: 14 amino acids. Germline V gene sequence: CDR1 MDHEN, CDR2 SYDVKM. V shed 3 bases and J 4 bases; nucleotides not matched to a gene: 3. The CDR3, as DNA: TGTGCCAGCAGTTTCGGGACAGTTAATCAGCCCCAGCATTTT. It specifies CASSFGTVNQPQHF.

This sequence joins TRBV29-1 and TRBJ1-1; no firm D call. Germline V gene lookup returns CDR1 SQVTM and CDR2 ANQGSEA. The CDR3 consists of 11 residues. Deletions cut 5 bases from V and 1 base from J, with 5 bases between. The CDR3 loop reads CSVRRNTEAFF. CDR3 coding DNA: TGCAGCGTTCGACGGAACACTGAAGCTTTCTTT.

As for this clone: Compared with germline, one end of the junction differs, possibly owing to a read error. The chain has TRBV10-3 and TRBJ2-1, with D unclear. CDR3 length: 10 residues. Looked up from germline, CDR1 is ENHRY and CDR2 is SYGVKD. CDR3 protein: CAISEGRLVF. Here the CDR3 DNA reads TGTGCCATCAGTGAGGGACGGCTTGTCTTC.

V usage is TRBV6-1 and J usage is TRBJ2-1; 8 bases match TRBD2. This CDR3 has 14 residues. Germline CDR1 is MNHNS and CDR2 is SASEGT. J lost 4 bases, V lost 6 bases, and 5 bases had no gene match. This CDR3 reads CASSPSGPYNEQFF. The CDR3 nucleotides read TGTGCCAGCAGCCCTAGCGGGCCTTACAATGAGCAGTTCTTC.

The CDR3 nucleotides read TGTGCCAGGACAGCGGGAGGGCCCTACGAGCAGTACTTC. This sequence encodes CARTAGGPYEQYF. The rearrangement uses TRBV27 and TRBJ2-7, with 10 nucleotides matching TRBD2. V was clipped by 9 bases and J by 2 bases; unmatched bases: 4. The CDR3 is 13 residues long. The V gene's germline CDR1 is MNHEY and CDR2 SMNVEV (reference sequence).

CDR3 region: CASRGRDRGPQETQYF. The CDR3 nucleotides are TGTGCCAGCAGGGGTCGGGACAGGGGCCCCCAAGAGACCCAGTACTTC. This sequence joins TRBV28 and TRBJ2-5; 10 nucleotides line up with TRBD1. CDR3 length equals 16 residues. V lost 6 bases to trimming and J lost 1 base; unmatched junction nucleotides: 8. Germline CDR1 MDHEN, CDR2 SYDVKM.

This clone was seen only a few times. The chain combines TRBV7-2 with TRBJ1-1; TRBD1 matches at 7 bases. CDR3 size: 14 residues. V was clipped by 3 bases and J by 3 bases; unmatched bases: 4. Looked up from germline, CDR1 is SGHTA and CDR2 is FQGNSA. Written as DNA, the CDR3 is TGTGCCAGCAGCTTTGAGGGGGCGGACACTGAAGCTTTCTTT. The encoded protein is CASSFEGADTEAFF.

The chain recombines TRBV9 with TRBJ2-7; possibly TRBD1 for D (5 bases). CDR3 size: 16 residues. The V end was cut by 0 bases, the J end by 1 base, with 14 bases between. Germline CDR1 is SGDLS and CDR2 is YYNGEE. The CDR3 region has the DNA TGTGCCAGCAGCGTAGGTGGCAGGGCCGAATCCTACGAGCAGTACTTC. It yields the protein CASSVGGRAESYEQYF.

V and J are TRBV7-3 and TRBJ2-1, with D perhaps matching TRBD2 (6 bases). This CDR3 spans 16 amino acids. Trimming cost V 2 bases and J 7 bases, with 18 bases left between them. CDR1 and CDR2 (germline): SGHTA, FQGTGA. CDR3 residues: CASSLAGLPPRNEQFF. CDR3 nucleotide sequence: TGTGCCAGCAGCTTAGCGGGACTCCCGCCGAGGAATGAGCAGTTCTTC.

This clone was detected ten times or more. Other nucleotide sequences from this sample produce the same CDR3. The chain couples TRBV28 to TRBJ1-1, with unresolved D. Germline V gene data show CDR1 as MDHEN and CDR2 as SYDVKM. Trimming removed 2 bases from V and 0 bases from J, with 22 bases in between. The CDR3 runs to 19 residues. The CDR3 coding sequence is TGTGCCAGCAGTTTAAAGCTGATGACGGGAAGAGCCTTGAACACTGAAGCTTTCTTT. Translated: CASSLKLMTGRALNTEAFF. The full variable domain, completed using reference TRBV28 and TRBJ1-1, is DVKVTQSSRYLVKRTGEKVFLECVQDMDHENMFWYRQDPGLGLRLIYFSYDVKMKEKGDIPEGYSVSREKKERFSLILESASTNQTSMYLCASSLKLMTGRALNTEAFFGQGTRLTVV.

The genes are TRBV10-3 and TRBJ2-7, with TRBD2 identical over 7 bases. J lost 5 bases, V lost 6 bases, and 4 bases had no gene match. CDR1 is ENHRY, CDR2 SYGVKD, per germline. The CDR3 consists of 12 residues. The CDR3 is CAIRGGSDEQYF. CDR3 DNA sequence: TGTGCCATCAGGGGCGGGAGTGACGAGCAGTACTTC.

V gene TRBV7-3 combines with J gene TRBJ2-3; TRBD2 might be the D (6 bases). The CDR3 is made up of 16 amino acids. V was pared by 1 base and J by 1 base, with 12 bases between. CDR1 SGHTA and CDR2 FQGTGA come from the germline V gene. The chain's CDR3 is CASSLNGGLGTDTQYF. The CDR3, as DNA: TGTGCCAGCAGCTTAAACGGGGGATTGGGCACAGATACGCAGTATTTT.